The 7 T cell receptor beta chains reported below all come from one sample, sequenced in a study of T cell responses to AZD1222 COVID-19 vaccine. Some clones are missing from TCRdb's copy, which holds only in-frame ones; the method was immunoSEQ multiplex PCR. There are over 70,000 clones in the sample; about three quarters occur only once, and about 26% lies in the top ten. This material consisted of peripheral blood, taken 28 days after the second dose of the MenACWY control vaccine. The receptors were gathered from an adult who received the MenACWY meningococcal vaccine as a control.

The chain couples TRBV30 to TRBJ1-1; D uncertain. The germline V gene has CDR1 GTSNPN and CDR2 SVGIG (reference sequence). V was trimmed by 3 bases and J by 6 bases, leaving 8 bases between them. This CDR3 contains 11 residues. CDR3 residues: CAWRPYPEAFF. The DNA for the CDR3 is TGTGCCTGGAGGCCCTACCCTGAAGCTTTCTTT.

V and J are TRBV6-2 or TRBV6-3 and TRBJ2-1; perhaps TRBD1 as D (6 bases). Germline V CDR1 and CDR2: MNHEY, SVGEGT. The CDR3 is 15 residues long. Trimming stripped 6 bases from V and 2 bases from J, with 14 bases between. CDR3 sequence reads: CASSFDRLTYNEQFF. DNA of the CDR3: TGTGCCAGCAGCTTTGACAGGTTGACCTACAATGAGCAGTTCTTC.

There are a few counts of this clone. This chain joins TRBV6-5 and TRBJ1-1, with D perhaps TRBD1 (6 bases). CDR1 and CDR2 (germline): MNHEY, SVGAGI. Trimming removed 5 bases from V and 4 bases from J, with 14 bases in between. CDR3 length: 14 amino acids. The CDR3 DNA follows: TGTGCCAGCAGTAATGAAGGGGGGAGCACTGAAGCTTTCTTT. Protein: CASSNEGGSTEAFF.

The V call is TRBV4-1, the J call TRBJ1-1, with D unclear. The CDR3 loop spans 13 amino acids. V shed 0 bases and J shed 5 bases, with 7 bases lying between them. Germline-derived CDR1 and CDR2 are MGHRA and YSYEKL. The DNA for the CDR3 is TGCGCCAGCAGCCAAGAGGTGGAAACTGAAGCTTTCTTT. Its translation is CASSQEVETEAFF.

This chain joins TRBV5-1 and TRBJ1-4; D is perhaps TRBD1 (5 bases). Germline V gene lookup returns CDR1 SGHRS and CDR2 YFSETQ. The V end was cut by 0 bases, the J end by 3 bases, with 12 bases between. The CDR3 is made up of 16 amino acids. The chain's CDR3 is CASSLGVTASNEKLFF. CDR3 nucleotides: TGCGCCAGCAGCTTGGGGGTGACAGCCTCTAATGAAAAACTGTTTTTT.

On this clone itself: Distinct nucleotide sequences in the sample also encode this CDR3. In DNA form, the CDR3 reads TGTGCCAGCTCACCACAGGGATTAGAGACCCAGTACTTC. This codes for CASSPQGLETQYF. The chain uses TRBV18 and TRBJ2-5; no clear D. There are 13 residues in the CDR3. Germline CDR1 reads KGHSH; CDR2 reads LQKENI. The germline V and J ends were trimmed by 1 base and 4 bases, with 7 bases remaining between them.

The V and J genes are TRBV3-1 (or the pseudogene TRBV3-2) and TRBJ2-3; weak D call: TRBD2 (6 bases). V lost 0 bases to trimming and J lost 0 bases, with 10 bases between them. The CDR3 has 16 amino acids. Germline-derived CDR1 and CDR2 are LGHDT and YNNKEL (reference sequence). The CDR3, as DNA: TGTGCCAGCAGCCAAGAACCCAGCGGGAGCACAGATACGCAGTATTTT. This sequence encodes CASSQEPSGSTDTQYF.